Each of the 9 T cell receptor beta chains below was sequenced from the same sample in a study of sequential checkpoint blockade in melanoma. Method: immunoSEQ multiplex PCR; TCRdb's copy keeps in-frame clones and lacks some. Among more than 4,000 clones listed, 50% to 60% were seen once. Stated treatment: randomized to nivolumab then ipilimumab (arm A) or the reverse (arm B). The sample here was CD8+ T cells sorted from blood (inferred from file names), taken from a patient given nivolumab and ipilimumab in sequence. The receptor set was obtained from a human donor with melanoma.

The V gene is TRBV27, the J gene TRBJ1-1; 9 bases map to TRBD1. Germline CDR1 and CDR2: MNHEY and SMNVEV (reference sequence). The V gene end was trimmed by 0 bases and the J gene end by 7 bases; junction bases not matched to a gene: 0. The CDR3 extends over 13 amino acids. The CDR3 sequence is CASSLSGQGEAFF. DNA of the CDR3: TGTGCCAGCAGTTTATCGGGACAGGGTGAAGCTTTCTTT.

This clone came up a few times. The rearrangement links TRBV14 to TRBJ1-2, with 11 bases identical to TRBD1. CDR3 length: 14 residues. V was pared by 0 bases and J by 11 bases, with 5 bases of the junction left unmatched. Germline CDR1 reads SGHDN; CDR2 reads FVKESK. CDR3 sequence: CASSQDWTGGRYTF. CDR3 nucleotide sequence: TGTGCCAGCAGCCAAGATTGGACAGGGGGCCGGTACACCTTC.

This chain joins TRBV28 and TRBJ1-1; D is perhaps TRBD1 (5 bases). In germline, CDR1 is MDHEN, CDR2 SYDVKM. The V end was cut by 6 bases, the J end by 5 bases, with 22 bases between. There are 16 residues in the CDR3. The CDR3 protein is CASSWGTSIIGTEAFF. As DNA, the CDR3 is TGTGCCAGCAGCTGGGGGACTAGCATAATCGGTACTGAAGCTTTCTTT.

V and J are TRBV27 and TRBJ2-1; 8 positions agree with TRBD2. From germline, CDR1 is MNHEY and CDR2 SMNVEV (reference sequence). The CDR3 extends over 17 amino acids. J lost 5 bases, V lost 5 bases, and 14 bases had no gene match. The CDR3 sequence: CASSPYPGVAGHNEQFF. CDR3 DNA: TGTGCCAGCAGTCCATATCCTGGGGTAGCGGGACACAATGAGCAGTTCTTC.

The rearrangement joins TRBV6-5 to TRBJ1-5; no reliable D call. Germline CDR1 reads MNHEY; CDR2 reads SVGAGI. CDR3 length: 14 amino acids. Trimming removed 2 bases from V and 3 bases from J, with 8 bases in between. The CDR3: CASSYTGDNQPQHF. The CDR3 DNA reads TGTGCCAGCAGTTACACCGGGGACAATCAGCCCCAGCATTTT.

In this sample, this clone turned up a few times. V gene TRBV6-5 combines with J gene TRBJ1-1; D not resolved. Germline values: CDR1 MNHEY, CDR2 SVGAGI. The CDR3 runs to 15 residues. Trimming cost V 0 bases and J 2 bases, with 10 bases left between them. CDR3: CASSYSFGGNTEAFF. CDR3 DNA: TGTGCCAGCAGTTACTCCTTTGGAGGCAACACTGAAGCTTTCTTT.

The chain uses TRBV6-5 and TRBJ2-7; a possible D gene is TRBD2 (5 bases). Trimming took off 2 bases at V and 0 bases at J, with 8 bases between the two ends. Germline CDR1 and CDR2: MNHEY and SVGAGI. This CDR3 is 14 amino acids long. The CDR3 loop reads CASSYGLVSYEQYF. The CDR3 region has the DNA TGTGCCAGCAGTTACGGACTGGTCTCCTACGAGCAGTACTTC.

V gene TRBV7-2 combines with J gene TRBJ2-3; 10 bases match TRBD2. CDR1 is SGHTA and CDR2 is FQGNSA in the germline V gene. V was pared by 5 bases and J by 5 bases, with 10 bases of the junction left unmatched. This CDR3 has 16 residues. CDR3 in amino acids: CASSLYSGRAKDTQYF. CDR3 nucleotides: TGTGCCAGCAGCCTCTACAGCGGGAGGGCGAAAGATACGCAGTATTTT.

The V gene is TRBV4-3, the J gene TRBJ1-4, with a possible D match to TRBD1 (6 bases). Germline values: CDR1 LGHNA, CDR2 YSLEER. This CDR3 region has 15 residues. The V end lost 1 base, the J end lost 0 bases, and 6 bases lay between the germline ends. The CDR3 bases are TGCGCCAGCAGCCAAGGGACAGCAACTAATGAAAAACTGTTTTTT. It translates to CASSQGTATNEKLFF.